The sample holds a few counts of the clone carrying this TCR beta chain. Its antigen remains unknown. There are 15 residues in the CDR3. V trimming: 2 bases; J trimming: 3 bases; junction bases outside the gene matches: 5. The V gene's germline CDR1 is SGDLS and CDR2 YYNGEE. The data originate from a study of T-cell memory formation after mild COVID-19. Across the study: In these data, TCR clusters were largely donor specific.

Each CDR3 protein gets one entry after TCRdb re-called the 5' RACE reads with MiXCR. The sample gives 45,000 to 55,000 distinct CDR3 sequences, around 10% of which show up once; 10% to 15% is in the top ten. Study-wide results and limits: The study found balanced CD4/CD8 in clones contracting day 15 to 85 and a CD4+ lean in later expanders. The main location of contracting CD4+ clones was CM and EM, and that of contracting CD8+ clones was EMRA. Memory cells collected pre-infection included some clones that later responded, suggesting cross-reactive memory joined.

The sequence was collected from an adult woman who had mild COVID-19 (a few samples of this study predate the infection). Cell type and time point are not known. The chain uses TRBV9 and TRBJ1-5; TRBD1 aligns across 7 bases. Material: PBMCs or a T cell subset sorted from them (not recorded which). Here the CDR3 DNA reads TGTGCCAGCAGCGTCGCCGGGACAGTCAATCAGCCCCAGCATTTT. Protein sequence: CASSVAGTVNQPQHF.